A single sample is the source of the 8 T cell receptor beta chains below, sequenced in a study of read filtering for tumor transcriptome and immune sequencing. From 400 to 450 ng of RNA, a library with molecular barcoded alpha/delta and beta/gamma adaptors was made. A single record per CDR3 protein comes from TCRdb applying MiXCR to the reads. The data hold approximately 90,000 distinct CDR3 sequences, with roughly an eighth observed a single time. The sequenced sample consisted of a population of CD138-negative cells sorted from bone marrow. These receptors all come from a donor aged 40 or over with multiple myeloma.

There are many counts of this clonotype. This chain connects TRBV7-8 to TRBJ2-1; weak D call: TRBD1 (5 bases). The CDR3 covers 14 residues. Germline assignment: CDR1 SGHVS and CDR2 FQNEAQ. V lost 7 bases and J lost 9, with 19 bases in between. The CDR3 spells CASTPGVGALEQFF. The CDR3 nucleotides are TGTGCCAGCACCCCCGGAGTTGGGGCACTTGAGCAGTTCTTC.

Concerning this clonotype itself: As the CDR3 is not closed by the conserved phenylalanine or tryptophan, this likely results from a read error. The V gene is TRBV27, the J gene TRBJ1-5; D not resolved. The germline gives CDR1 MNHEY, CDR2 SMNVEV (reference sequence). V was cut by 2 bases and J by 3 bases, with 11 bases left in between. CDR3 size: 15 residues. CDR3 DNA sequence: TGTGCCAGCAGTTTAGATTCCGGAATCAATCAGCCCCAGCATTCT. It specifies CASSLDSGINQPQHS.

This clonotype was picked up many times. The genes are TRBV2 and TRBJ1-2, with D perhaps matching TRBD1 (6 bases). The CDR3 is 15 amino acids. CDR1 and CDR2 (germline): SNHLY, FYNNEI. The V gene lost 5 bases and the J gene lost 5 bases, with 18 bases spanning the gap. CDR3 coding DNA: TGTGCCAGCAGTATGGGGCAGGGGCCGGGGTATGGCTACACCTTC. This encodes CASSMGQGPGYGYTF. Combining the CDR3 with reference TRBV2 and TRBJ1-2 gives the whole variable domain EPEVTQTPSHQVTQMGQEVILRCVPISNHLYFYWYRQILGQKVEFLVSFYNNEISEKSEIFDDQFSVERPDGSNFTLKIRSTKLEDSAMYFCASSMGQGPGYGYTFGSGTRLTVV.

This clonotype was recorded at least ten times. DNA for the CDR3: TGTGCCAGCAGTGCGCAGCGGGAGCAGTTCTTC. Its translation is CASSAQREQFF. The chain is built from TRBV6-5 and TRBJ2-1, with D perhaps TRBD2 (5 bases). Germline CDR1 MNHEY, CDR2 SVGAGI. Trimming took 5 bases from V and 10 from J, leaving 9 bases between them. This CDR3 has 11 residues.

This clonotype was observed many times. The chain uses TRBV2 and TRBJ2-1; 8 bases line up with TRBD1. From germline, CDR1 is SNHLY and CDR2 FYNNEI. This CDR3 contains 13 residues. The V and J ends lost 7 bases and 9 bases, in that order; junction bases with no gene match: 8. The CDR3, as DNA: TGTGCCAGCATTTTAGACAGGGGCTTTGAGCAGTTCTTC. It yields the protein CASILDRGFEQFF.

This clonotype showed up many times. The chain links TRBV6-5 to TRBJ1-4; maybe TRBD1 (6 bases). The CDR3 contains 15 residues. V lost 7 bases and J lost 4, with 16 bases in between. CDR1 and CDR2 from the germline V gene are MNHEY and SVGAGI. Written as DNA, the CDR3 is TGTGCCAGCACTCCCCGTAGGGGGATTAATGAAAAACTGTTTTTT. Translation gives CASTPRRGINEKLFF.

In its sample, this clonotype was seen a few times. Relative to the germline gene, one junction end is altered; a read error may explain this. The chain is built from TRBV29-1 and TRBJ2-3; 10 bases map to TRBD2. The germline CDR1 and CDR2 sequences are SQVTM and ANQGSEA. The CDR3 has 16 amino acids. CDR3 bases: TGCAGCGTTGACACTAGCGGGATAGGTCGAGAAGATAGGCAGTATTTT. Its protein is CSVDTSGIGREDRQYF.

A few counts support this clonotype. The chain links TRBV20-1 to TRBJ2-7; 11 bases align to TRBD2. With V trimmed by 0 bases and J by 7 bases, 8 bases remained unmatched. The germline V gene has CDR1 DFQATT and CDR2 SNEGSKA (reference sequence). The CDR3 sequence is 15 residues long. Here the CDR3 reads CSARELLAGAGEQYF. The CDR3 bases are TGCAGTGCTAGAGAGCTACTAGCGGGAGCGGGGGAGCAGTACTTC.